This TCR beta chain was observed in a study of blood T cell repertoires in COVID-19. The CDR3 has 13 residues. Germline V gives CDR1 MDHEN, CDR2 SYDVKM. V shed 8 bases and J 2 bases; nucleotides not matched to a gene: 6. Sequenced by immunoSEQ multiplex PCR; TCRdb stores in-frame clones only, minus some. The data show tens of thousands of clones, 80% to 90% seen once. The sample comprised peripheral blood. V gene TRBV28 combines with J gene TRBJ2-7; 7 bases map to TRBD2. This receptor was taken from a man between 45 and 60 years old with active COVID-19. This CDR3 is CASLGGPPYEQYF. In DNA form, the CDR3 reads TGTGCCAGCCTGGGAGGGCCTCCCTACGAGCAGTACTTC.